The 12 T cell receptor beta chains below were found in one sample sequenced in a study of identical twins. A single record per CDR3 protein comes from TCRdb applying MiXCR to the 5' RACE reads. The sample lists hundreds of thousands of distinct CDR3 sequences, roughly 6% seen once, with roughly 2% in the top ten. Sequencing used naive T cells sorted from blood. The source of these receptors is a man aged 18 to 30 in good health.

This clonotype was picked up many times. This chain connects TRBV5-1 to TRBJ2-1, with 9 positions matching TRBD2. The junction had 8 bases not matched to a gene; V was cut back by 3 bases and J by 4 bases. The V gene's germline CDR1 is SGHRS and CDR2 YFSETQ. There are 16 residues in the CDR3. The CDR3 sequence: CASSSTSSGTYNEQFF. CDR3 coding DNA: TGCGCCAGCAGCTCTACTTCTAGCGGGACTTACAATGAGCAGTTCTTC.

This clonotype was observed many times. The chain carries TRBV27 and TRBJ2-7; 8 nucleotides match TRBD2. Trimming at V came to 2 bases and at J to 2 bases, leaving 2 bases not matched to a gene. CDR1 and CDR2 from the germline V gene are MNHEY and SMNVEV (reference sequence). The CDR3 extends over 14 amino acids. In nucleotides, the CDR3 is TGTGCCAGCAGTTTAACTAGCGGTCCCTACGAGCAGTACTTC. It specifies CASSLTSGPYEQYF.

The chain combines TRBV7-2 with TRBJ2-1; D ambiguous. The CDR3 sequence is 13 residues long. Germline V gene lookup returns CDR1 SGHTA and CDR2 FQGNSA. V lost 0 bases and J lost 9, with 9 bases in between. Here the CDR3 reads CASSLAPRSEQFF. The CDR3 coding sequence is TGTGCCAGCAGCTTAGCCCCGAGAAGTGAGCAGTTCTTC. The entire variable domain, with the rest obtained from reference TRBV7-2 and TRBJ2-1, is as follows: GAGVSQSPSNKVTEKGKDVELRCDPISGHTALYWYRQSLGQGLEFLIYFQGNSAPDKSGLPSDRFSAERTGGSVSTLTIQRTQQEDSAVYLCASSLAPRSEQFFGPGTRLTVL.

This clonotype was counted a few times. The gene calls are TRBV29-1 and TRBJ2-1; TRBD1 matches 8 bases. V lost 5 bases and J lost 5; bases outside the gene matches: 5. CDR1 is SQVTM and CDR2 is ANQGSEA in the germline V gene. The CDR3 contains 13 residues. CDR3 region: CSVFRGPNNEQFF. The CDR3 region has the DNA TGCAGCGTTTTCAGGGGGCCCAACAATGAGCAGTTCTTC.

A note on this clonotype: The conserved phenylalanine or tryptophan normally closing the CDR3 is absent here, so this likely arose from a read error. The V call is TRBV4-1, the J call TRBJ1-5; D remains unclear. The CDR3 is made up of 16 amino acids. The V gene lost 1 base and the J gene lost 1 base, with 11 bases spanning the gap. Germline V lookup: CDR1 MGHRA, CDR2 YSYEKL. The CDR3 protein is CASSQGGERSNQPQHI. The CDR3 DNA follows: TGCGCCAGCAGCCAAGGGGGAGAGAGGAGCAATCAGCCCCAGCATATT.

This clonotype came up many times. The chain carries TRBV30 and TRBJ2-3; D remains ambiguous. This CDR3 has 12 residues. From germline, CDR1 is GTSNPN and CDR2 SVGIG (reference sequence). The CDR3 protein is CAQGPGTDTQYF. The CDR3 DNA follows: TGTGCTCAAGGACCGGGCACAGATACGCAGTATTTT.

This clonotype was seen a few times. The chain is built from TRBV28 and TRBJ2-7; D is possibly TRBD1 (7 bases). Per germline, CDR1 MDHEN and CDR2 SYDVKM. V gave up 6 bases and J gave up 3 bases, with 18 bases separating them. CDR3 length: 15 residues. This chain's CDR3 is CASRPGGGEGYEQYF. The DNA of the CDR3 is TGTGCCAGCAGACCTGGAGGGGGCGAGGGCTACGAGCAGTACTTC.

There are a few counts of this clonotype. The genes are TRBV20-1 and TRBJ1-1; D gene unclear. The CDR3 is made up of 14 amino acids. From germline, CDR1 is DFQATT and CDR2 SNEGSKA (reference sequence). Trimming removed 6 bases at V and 5 bases at J, with 19 bases between. This CDR3 is CSAIYPRAGTEAFF. CDR3 bases: TGCAGTGCCATCTACCCTAGGGCCGGAACTGAAGCTTTCTTT.

The chain is built from TRBV3-1 and TRBJ2-2, with D unclear. This CDR3 is 16 amino acids long. With 1 base removed from V and 6 bases from J, the gap between germline ends came to 15 bases. Germline CDR1 and CDR2: LGHDT and YNNKEL (reference sequence). This CDR3 is CASSQGGSIVPGELFF. In nucleotides, the CDR3 is TGTGCCAGCAGCCAAGGAGGTTCGATAGTCCCCGGGGAGCTGTTTTTT.

This clonotype was recorded at least ten times. The rearrangement links TRBV12-3 or TRBV12-4 to TRBJ2-7, with TRBD1 matching over 7 bases. V lost 1 base, J lost 5 bases, and 2 bases stayed unmatched. This CDR3 region has 13 residues. CDR3 in amino acids: CASSLGGGDEQYF. The CDR3 DNA sequence: TGTGCCAGCAGTTTAGGAGGGGGCGACGAGCAGTACTTC.

This clonotype has a count of ten or more. This sequence joins TRBV28 and TRBJ2-3; D gene ambiguous. Germline-derived CDR1 and CDR2 are MDHEN and SYDVKM. The CDR3 has 16 residues. V was clipped by 1 base and J by 3 bases, with 14 bases between them. In DNA, the CDR3 is TGTGCCAGCAGTTTATCCGTGGGCAGAAGGACAGATACGCAGTATTTT. As protein: CASSLSVGRRTDTQYF.

This clonotype has more than one count but fewer than ten. The chain uses TRBV7-6 and TRBJ2-1; 10 nucleotides line up with TRBD2. The CDR3 loop spans 17 amino acids. The germline V gene has CDR1 SGHVS and CDR2 FNYEAQ. Germline trimming cut 1 base from V and 2 bases from J; bases unmatched to any gene: 5. Written as DNA, the CDR3 is TGTGCCAGCAGCTTAGAGGGGACTAGCGTCGCCTACAATGAGCAGTTCTTC. It yields the protein CASSLEGTSVAYNEQFF.